The present T cell receptor beta chain was sequenced within a study of cytomegalovirus exposure and HLA in healthy donors. About this clone: Antigen specificity is unknown. The germline gene is not matched at one end of the junction; a read error may be the cause.

PCR amplification relied on 60 Vbeta primers (plus 13 Jbeta primers). Sequencing was performed with immunoSEQ multiplex PCR; in TCRdb, only in-frame clones are kept and a portion is missing. The profile shows 100,000 to 150,000 clones, less than 85% of them singletons. Findings and caveats of the study: Near-uniform donor sequencing depth was presumed by presence/absence analyses. HLA alleles were associated with 16,000 or so TCR beta sequences in a later analysis at 0.05 false discovery rate. Investigators reported over 150 TCR beta chains as tied to cytomegalovirus. A previous analysis found most TCR beta V segments productive roughly 87% or roughly 30% of the time.

Looked up from germline, CDR1 is PRHDT and CDR2 is FYEKMQ (reference sequence). The CDR3 consists of 15 residues. The clonotype comes from a man aged 18 to 30 in good health and CMV-seropositive. The sample comprised PBMCs. This sequence joins TRBV13 and TRBJ1-1; 10 positions match TRBD1. CDR3 DNA sequence: TGTGCCTGCAGCGAAGGGGGACAGGGGTATCCTGAAGCTTTCTTT. Its translation is CACSEGGQGYPEAFF.